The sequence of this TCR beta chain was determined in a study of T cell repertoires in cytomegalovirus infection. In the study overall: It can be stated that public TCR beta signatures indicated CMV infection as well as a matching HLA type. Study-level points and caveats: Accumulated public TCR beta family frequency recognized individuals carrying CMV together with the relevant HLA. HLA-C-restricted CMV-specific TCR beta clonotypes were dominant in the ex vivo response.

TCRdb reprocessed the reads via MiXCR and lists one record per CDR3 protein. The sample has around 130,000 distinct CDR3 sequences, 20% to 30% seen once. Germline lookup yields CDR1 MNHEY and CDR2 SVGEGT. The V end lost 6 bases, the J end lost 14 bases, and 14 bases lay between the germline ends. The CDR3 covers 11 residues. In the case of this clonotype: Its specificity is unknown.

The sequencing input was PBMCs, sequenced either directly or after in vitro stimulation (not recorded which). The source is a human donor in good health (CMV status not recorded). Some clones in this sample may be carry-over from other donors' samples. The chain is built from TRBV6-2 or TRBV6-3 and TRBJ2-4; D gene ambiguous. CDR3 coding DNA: TGTGCCAGCAGCCAAGGGTCTCGGAAGTACTTC. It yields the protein CASSQGSRKYF.